One and the same sample provided the 7 T cell receptor beta chains below, sequenced in a study of blood T cell repertoires in COVID-19. The repertoire was sequenced with immunoSEQ multiplex PCR; TCRdb's copy has only in-frame clones and lacks some. The data hold some 200,000 clones, with approximately 90% observed a single time. Sequenced material: PBMCs or T cells enriched from blood (not recorded which). The receptor source for this set is a woman aged 40 to 49 with acute COVID-19.

The CDR3 sequence is CASSQSREGYTF. The DNA for the CDR3 is TGTGCCAGCAGCCAGTCCCGGGAGGGCTACACCTTC. This sequence joins TRBV3-1 (or the pseudogene TRBV3-2) and TRBJ1-2; unclear D gene. The V gene lost 3 bases and the J gene lost 8 bases, with 10 bases spanning the gap. Looked up from germline, CDR1 is LGHDT and CDR2 is YNNKEL (reference sequence). This CDR3 region has 12 residues.

The rearrangement uses TRBV2 and TRBJ1-6; possible D gene TRBD1, 5 bases. Trimming took off 4 bases at V and 5 bases at J, with 21 bases between the two ends. Per the germline V gene, CDR1 is SNHLY and CDR2 is FYNNEI. The CDR3 spans 18 residues. Here the CDR3 DNA reads TGTGCCAGCAGTGGTTTTTTGTCCCGACAGAACCATAATTCACCCCTCCACTTT. Protein product: CASSGFLSRQNHNSPLHF.

The J gene is TRBJ2-1, the V gene TRBV5-1, with TRBD1 identical over 8 bases. This CDR3 contains 14 residues. Germline loops: CDR1 SGHRS, CDR2 YFSETQ. Trimming took 0 bases from V and 10 from J; bases not matched to a gene: 6. CDR3 amino acids: CASSLDGQGGEQFF. CDR3 nucleotide sequence: TGCGCCAGCAGCTTGGATGGACAGGGCGGCGAGCAGTTCTTC.

V and J are TRBV2 and TRBJ1-5; the D is unclear. V was shortened by 2 bases and J by 3 bases, with 14 bases between the two germline ends. This CDR3 contains 16 residues. CDR1 is SNHLY and CDR2 is FYNNEI in the germline V gene. The CDR3 is CASSENSLSHNQPQHF. In nucleotides, the CDR3 is TGTGCCAGCAGTGAAAACAGTCTATCCCACAATCAGCCCCAGCATTTT.

CDR3 in amino acids: CASSQVTTNYGYTF. The CDR3 region has the DNA TGTGCCAGCAGCCAAGTGACAACCAACTATGGCTACACCTTC. J is TRBJ1-2 and V is TRBV3-1 (or the pseudogene TRBV3-2), with D uncertain. Per the germline V gene, CDR1 is LGHDT and CDR2 is YNNKEL (reference sequence). The CDR3 runs to 14 residues. V was clipped by 1 base and J by 2 bases, with 8 bases between them.

This clone was seen once. V gene TRBV7-8 combines with J gene TRBJ1-2; possible D gene TRBD1, 5 bases. This CDR3 comprises 12 residues. V lost 5 bases to trimming and J lost 9 bases, with 13 bases between them. The germline CDR1 and CDR2 sequences are SGHVS and FQNEAQ. The CDR3 nucleotides read TGTGCCAGCAGCCCAGACCAGGGTAGCTACACCTTC. Translated: CASSPDQGSYTF.

The DNA of the CDR3 is TGTGCCAGCAGCTTGAGAGGTCCAGACAGCACCGGGGAGCTGTTTTTT. This translates into CASSLRGPDSTGELFF. This sequence joins TRBV11-2 and TRBJ2-2, with D maybe TRBD1 (5 bases). The CDR3 is 16 residues long. The V end was cut by 3 bases, the J end by 4 bases, with 15 bases between. CDR1 is SGHAT and CDR2 is FQNNGV in the germline V gene.